These 14 T cell receptor beta chains came from one sample sequenced in a study of blood T cell repertoires in COVID-19. The table came from immunoSEQ multiplex PCR; TCRdb's copy has only in-frame clones and leaves some out. The sample holds more than 200,000 clones, about nine tenths seen once. Sequencing was carried out using PBMCs or T cells enriched from blood (not recorded which). The source of these receptors is a woman in her thirties with acute COVID-19.

This sequence joins TRBV4-1 and TRBJ1-4; no definite D call. Trimming left V 1 base short and J 7 bases short, with 13 bases between. CDR1 and CDR2 (germline): MGHRA, YSYEKL. The CDR3 runs 15 residues. CDR3 sequence (DNA): TGCGCCAGCAGCCAAGTACGGTCTGATGTTGAAAAACTGTTTTTT. This translates into CASSQVRSDVEKLFF.

The chain employs TRBV5-4 and TRBJ2-7, with 7 positions matching TRBD2. CDR1 SGHNT and CDR2 YYREEE come from the germline V gene (reference sequence). J gave up 5 bases and V 1 base, and 6 bases lay outside the gene matches. This CDR3 contains 14 residues. The CDR3: CASSLRLADHEQYF. CDR3 coding DNA: TGTGCCAGCAGCTTGAGGCTAGCGGACCACGAGCAGTACTTC.

The CDR3 bases are TGCAGCGTTGGCGAGACAGGGCTCAATCAGCCCCAGCATTTT. It codes for CSVGETGLNQPQHF. This chain links TRBV29-1 with TRBJ1-5, with 7 bases that match TRBD1. Germline V gene lookup returns CDR1 SQVTM and CDR2 ANQGSEA. The trim removed 4 bases at V and 3 bases at J, leaving 6 bases unmatched. The CDR3 runs to 14 residues.

This clone has only one observation. The chain carries TRBV19 and TRBJ1-6; tentatively, D is TRBD1 (6 bases). This CDR3 is built from 15 residues. V lost 5 bases and J lost 6, with 14 bases in between. Looked up from germline, CDR1 is LNHDA and CDR2 is SQIVND (reference sequence). The DNA for the CDR3 is TGTGCCAGTAGTGCAACAGGGTTTAGTAATTCACCCCTCCACTTT. It yields the protein CASSATGFSNSPLHF.

The CDR3 sequence is CAWTVTGGGGYTF. As DNA, the CDR3 is TGTGCCTGGACCGTAACAGGGGGTGGTGGCTACACCTTC. The chain uses TRBV30 and TRBJ1-2; 8 nucleotides match TRBD1. The CDR3 contains 13 residues. The junction had 8 bases not matched to a gene; V was cut back by 4 bases and J by 7 bases. Germline V lookup: CDR1 GTSNPN, CDR2 SVGIG (reference sequence).

The chain has TRBV9 and TRBJ1-1; D gene unclear. The CDR3 has 15 residues. Looked up from germline, CDR1 is SGDLS and CDR2 is YYNGEE. Trimming took off 4 bases at V and 2 bases at J, with 15 bases between the two ends. DNA of the CDR3: TGTGCCAGCAGCCCCAGAGCGGGAGGTAACACTGAAGCTTTCTTT. Its protein product is CASSPRAGGNTEAFF.

The chain couples TRBV29-1 to TRBJ1-4, with TRBD1 matching over 8 bases. Germline values: CDR1 SQVTM, CDR2 ANQGSEA. This CDR3 is 12 amino acids long. V lost 7 bases, J lost 6 bases, and 4 bases stayed unmatched. The CDR3 reads CSGGQGDEKLFF. CDR3 DNA sequence: TGCAGCGGTGGACAGGGTGATGAAAAACTGTTTTTT. The full variable domain, in which reference TRBV29-1 and TRBJ1-4 provide the parts outside the CDR3, is SAVISQKPSRDICQRGTSLTIQCQVDSQVTMMFWYRQQPGQSLTLIATANQGSEATYESGFVIDKFPISRPNLTFSTLTVSNMSPEDSSIYLCSGGQGDEKLFFGSGTQLSVL.

This chain connects TRBV30 to TRBJ2-1; 9 nucleotides match TRBD1. Germline values: CDR1 GTSNPN, CDR2 SVGIG (reference sequence). CDR3 size: 15 residues. With V trimmed by 4 bases and J by 8 bases, 12 bases remained unmatched. The CDR3 DNA follows: TGTGCCTGGAAATCCCCGGGACAGGGAAGTTATGAGCAGTTCTTC. The encoded protein is CAWKSPGQGSYEQFF.

This clone was picked up one time. This chain connects TRBV7-8 to TRBJ2-7; tentatively, D is TRBD2 (5 bases). The CDR3 runs 14 residues. Germline CDR1 is SGHVS and CDR2 is FQNEAQ. V was cut by 0 bases and J by 7 bases, with 13 bases left in between. The CDR3 sequence is CASSLAGRLGEQYF. CDR3 DNA: TGTGCCAGCAGCTTAGCGGGGAGACTCGGGGAGCAGTACTTC.

This clone was counted once. The rearrangement links TRBV9 to TRBJ2-4; 9 bases map to TRBD1. J gave up 7 bases and V 3 bases, and 11 bases lay outside the gene matches. Germline V lookup: CDR1 SGDLS, CDR2 YYNGEE. The CDR3 is 16 amino acids. The CDR3: CASSANRGRERNIQYF. The CDR3 DNA follows: TGTGCCAGCAGCGCGAACAGGGGGCGGGAGAGGAACATTCAGTACTTC.

The gene calls are TRBV27 and TRBJ2-3; the match to TRBD2 covers 12 bases. CDR1 is MNHEY, CDR2 SMNVEV, per germline (reference sequence). The V segment lost 4 bases and the J segment 2 bases; nucleotides outside the gene matches: 7. CDR3 length equals 17 residues. For the CDR3, the DNA is TGTGCCAGCAGTTCCTCGACTAGCGGGGGTTACACAGATACGCAGTATTTT. It codes for CASSSSTSGGYTDTQYF.

There are a few counts of this clone. Here the CDR3 DNA reads TGTGCCAGTAGTATAAGAGAGGGGGCCATATACAATGAGCAGTTCTTC. Protein sequence: CASSIREGAIYNEQFF. This chain links TRBV19 with TRBJ2-1; 7 nucleotides match TRBD1. The length of the CDR3 is 16 residues. V was pared by 2 bases and J by 4 bases, with 8 bases of the junction left unmatched. The germline gives CDR1 LNHDA, CDR2 SQIVND (reference sequence).

V and J are TRBV27 and TRBJ2-3; 15 bases agree with TRBD2. Trimming took 7 bases from V and 3 from J; bases not matched to a gene: 14. Germline CDR1 reads MNHEY; CDR2 reads SMNVEV (reference sequence). CDR3 length: 19 amino acids. This CDR3 reads CASNYLGLAGGQGTDTQYF. The CDR3 nucleotides are TGTGCCAGCAATTACTTGGGACTAGCGGGGGGACAGGGTACAGATACGCAGTATTTT.

The chain couples TRBV19 to TRBJ2-1, with TRBD1 as a possible D gene (6 bases). The germline V gene has CDR1 LNHDA and CDR2 SQIVND (reference sequence). CDR3 size: 15 residues. Trimming took off 3 bases at V and 0 bases at J, with 9 bases between the two ends. CDR3 DNA sequence: TGTGCCAGTAGTATTACAGGGAGCTCCTACAATGAGCAGTTCTTC. Translation: CASSITGSSYNEQFF.